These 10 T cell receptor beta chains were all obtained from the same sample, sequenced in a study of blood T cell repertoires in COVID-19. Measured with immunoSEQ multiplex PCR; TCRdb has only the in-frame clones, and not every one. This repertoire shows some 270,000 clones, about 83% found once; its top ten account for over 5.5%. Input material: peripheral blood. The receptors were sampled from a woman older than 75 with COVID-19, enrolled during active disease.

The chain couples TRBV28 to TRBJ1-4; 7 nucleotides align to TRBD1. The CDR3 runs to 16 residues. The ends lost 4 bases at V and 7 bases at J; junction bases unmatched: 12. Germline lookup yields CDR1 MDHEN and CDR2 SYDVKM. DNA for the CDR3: TGTGCCAGCAGTTCCCCATACAGGGGAAATCCTGAAAAACTGTTTTTT. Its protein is CASSSPYRGNPEKLFF.

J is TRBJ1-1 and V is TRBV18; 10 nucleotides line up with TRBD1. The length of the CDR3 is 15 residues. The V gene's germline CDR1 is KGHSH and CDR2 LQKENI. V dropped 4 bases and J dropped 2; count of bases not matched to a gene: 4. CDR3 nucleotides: TGTGCCAGCTCACTGGGGACAGGGGAAAACACTGAAGCTTTCTTT. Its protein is CASSLGTGENTEAFF.

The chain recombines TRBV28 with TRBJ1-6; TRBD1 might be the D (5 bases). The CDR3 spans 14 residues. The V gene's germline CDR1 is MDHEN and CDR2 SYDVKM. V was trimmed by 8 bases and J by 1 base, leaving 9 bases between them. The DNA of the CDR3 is TGTGCCAGCCAACAGGTATCCTATAATTCACCCCTCCACTTT. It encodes CASQQVSYNSPLHF.

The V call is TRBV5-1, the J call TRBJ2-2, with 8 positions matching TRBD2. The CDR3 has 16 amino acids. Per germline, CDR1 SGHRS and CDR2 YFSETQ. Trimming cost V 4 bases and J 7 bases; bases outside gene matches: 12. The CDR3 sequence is CASSPDSGGRFGELFF. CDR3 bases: TGCGCCAGCAGCCCGGATTCGGGGGGGCGATTCGGGGAGCTGTTTTTT.

As DNA, the CDR3 is TGTGCCTGGAGGGACAGAAGCTCTGGAAACACCATATATTTT. Translated, it gives CAWRDRSSGNTIYF. The V gene is TRBV30, the J gene TRBJ1-3, with a tentative D call TRBD1 (6 bases). V shed 3 bases and J shed 0 bases, with 9 bases lying between them. CDR3 size: 14 residues. The V gene's germline CDR1 is GTSNPN and CDR2 SVGIG (reference sequence).

CDR3 region: CASSPFTGYTPLHF. In DNA form, the CDR3 reads TGCGCCAGCAGCCCGTTTACAGGGTATACACCCCTCCACTTT. J is TRBJ1-6 and V is TRBV4-1, with D maybe TRBD1 (6 bases). CDR1 and CDR2 from the germline V gene are MGHRA and YSYEKL. The CDR3 is made up of 14 amino acids. V was shortened by 4 bases and J by 11 bases, with 15 bases between the two germline ends.

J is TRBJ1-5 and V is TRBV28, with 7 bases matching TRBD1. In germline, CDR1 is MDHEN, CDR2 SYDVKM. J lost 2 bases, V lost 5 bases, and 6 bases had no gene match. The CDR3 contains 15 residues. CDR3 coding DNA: TGTGCCAGCAGTCCCGACAGGGTTGGCAATCAGCCCCAGCATTTT. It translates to CASSPDRVGNQPQHF.

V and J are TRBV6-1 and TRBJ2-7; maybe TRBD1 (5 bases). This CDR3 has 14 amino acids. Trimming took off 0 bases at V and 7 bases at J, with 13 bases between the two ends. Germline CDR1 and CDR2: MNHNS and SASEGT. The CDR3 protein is CASSEAMTVGEQYV. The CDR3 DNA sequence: TGTGCCAGCAGTGAAGCCATGACAGTTGGAGAGCAGTACGTC.

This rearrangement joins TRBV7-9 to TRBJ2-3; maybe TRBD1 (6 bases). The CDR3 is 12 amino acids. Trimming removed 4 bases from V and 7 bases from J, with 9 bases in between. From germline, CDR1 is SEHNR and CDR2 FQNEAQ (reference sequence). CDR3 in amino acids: CASSSQGYTQYF. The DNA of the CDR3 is TGTGCCAGCAGCTCCCAGGGGTATACGCAGTATTTT.

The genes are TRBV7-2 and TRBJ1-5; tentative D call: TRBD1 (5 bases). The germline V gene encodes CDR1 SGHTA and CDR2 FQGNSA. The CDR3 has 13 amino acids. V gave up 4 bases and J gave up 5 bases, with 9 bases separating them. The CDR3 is CASSSGNYQPQHF. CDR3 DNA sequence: TGTGCCAGCAGCTCAGGGAATTATCAGCCCCAGCATTTT. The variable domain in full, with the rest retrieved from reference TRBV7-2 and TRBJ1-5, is GAGVSQSPSNKVTEKGKDVELRCDPISGHTALYWYRQSLGQGLEFLIYFQGNSAPDKSGLPSDRFSAERTGGSVSTLTIQRTQQEDSAVYLCASSSGNYQPQHFGDGTRLSIL.